The rows below give T cell receptor beta chains drawn from one sample of a study of a mutant IDH1 vaccine in newly diagnosed glioma. Their recognized antigens are unknown. The protocol was immunoSEQ multiplex PCR, while the TCRdb copy is restricted to in-frame clones and leaves out a portion. This table has tens of thousands of clones, around 78% appearing once. Sample: PBMCs, taken from a glioma patient whose treatment included an IDH1 peptide vaccine. These receptors came from a woman aged 35 to 49 with glioma. Each CDR3 is given with its conserved first and last residue. A D gene is named only where the DNA matches it firmly. Some rows mark clone size as missing; the rest say once, few, many or name a class of expanded clone.

d_gene	abundance	v_gene	j_gene	CDR3nt	CDR3aa
TRBD1	.	TRBV7-9	TRBJ2-7	TGTGCCAGCAGCCCCTCTTGGGGACAGGGGGCCTACGAGCAGTACTTC	CASSPSWGQGAYEQYF
.	few	TRBV19	TRBJ2-3	TGTGCCAGTAGTTTGACAGTGAGCACAGATACGCAGTATTTT	CASSLTVSTDTQYF
TRBD2	once	TRBV9	TRBJ2-1	TGTGCCAGCAGCGCCCACGGACTAGCCAATGAGCAGTTCTTC	CASSAHGLANEQFF
TRBD2	.	TRBV7-9	TRBJ2-1	TGTGCCAGCAGCTTACGGGCTAGCGGGGACAATGAGCAGTTCTTC	CASSLRASGDNEQFF
.	once	TRBV10-1	TRBJ2-1	TGCGCCAGCAGTGGAGCCGACCCGAATGAGCAGTTCTTC	CASSGADPNEQFF
.	.	TRBV7-2	TRBJ2-7	TGTGCCAGCAGCCCCGTACGGCACTCCTACGAGCAGTACTTC	CASSPVRHSYEQYF
TRBD1	.	TRBV2	TRBJ1-6	TGTGCCAGCAGTAAGGGGACAGGGGACAATTCACCCCTCCACTTT	CASSKGTGDNSPLHF
.	.	TRBV7-9	TRBJ1-5	TGTGCCAGCAGCTTAATAAGGGGGCCCCAGCATTTT	CASSLIRGPQHF
.	.	TRBV6-1	TRBJ1-2	TGTGCCAGCTCTTTAGGGACATTATATGGCTACACCTTC	CASSLGTLYGYTF
.	few	TRBV7-7	TRBJ2-7	TGTGCTAGCAGCTTAGCGTTGGCAGGGGCTGGCGAGCAGTACTTC	CASSLALAGAGEQYF
.	.	TRBV7-9	TRBJ1-4	TGTGCCAGCAGCTTACAATCGGGTGGGGCTCCAACTAATGAAAAACTGTTTTTT	CASSLQSGGAPTNEKLFF
TRBD1	.	TRBV5-1	TRBJ2-7	TGCGCCAGCAGCTTCGGACAGGCCTACGAGCAGTACTTC	CASSFGQAYEQYF
.	.	TRBV19	TRBJ2-1	TGTGCCAGTAGTATAGGGGACAACACCTACAATGAGCAGTTCTTC	CASSIGDNTYNEQFF
.	.	TRBV5-4	TRBJ1-6	TGTGCCAGCAGCAACCGGGGGACTCTGTCGCCCCTCCACTTT	CASSNRGTLSPLHF
.	.	TRBV29-1	TRBJ2-2	TGCAGCGTTGGGGGAGCTAACACCGGGGAGCTGTTTTTT	CSVGGANTGELFF
TRBD1	.	TRBV6-5	TRBJ1-3	TGTGCCAGCAGGCATGACAGGGAGAGAAACACCATATATTTT	CASRHDRERNTIYF
TRBD2	.	TRBV10-1	TRBJ2-1	TGCGCCAGCAGTGCGACTAGCGGGGGGGCCATCGATGAGCAGTTCTTC	CASSATSGGAIDEQFF
.	.	TRBV29-1	TRBJ1-1	TGCAGCGTTGCAACAGGCGGAATTACTGAAGCTTTCTTT	CSVATGGITEAFF
.	.	TRBV10-3	TRBJ1-4	TGTGCCATCAGTGATAACACATCTAATGAAAAACTGTTTTTT	CAISDNTSNEKLFF
.	.	TRBV2	TRBJ2-6	TGTGCCAGCAACACAGGGATTAGCTCTGGGGCCAACGTCCTGACTTTC	CASNTGISSGANVLTF
.	.	TRBV14	TRBJ1-6	TGTGCCAGCAGCCCGACTCGGACCAGTAATTCACCCCTCCACTTT	CASSPTRTSNSPLHF
.	.	TRBV7-9	TRBJ1-2	TGTGCCCAAGGGGACTCTATTTCGGGTGGCTACACCTTC	CAQGDSISGGYTF
.	.	TRBV10-3	TRBJ2-7	TGTGCCATCGCGGAGACAACCTACGAGCAGTACTTC	CAIAETTYEQYF
.	.	TRBV9	TRBJ1-2	TGTGCCAGCAGCGTAGGCCCCGCAGCAGACTATGGCTACACCTTC	CASSVGPAADYGYTF
.	.	TRBV29-1	TRBJ1-5	TGCAGCGTCCAGGGGAAGAATCAGCCCCAGCATTTT	CSVQGKNQPQHF
.	few	TRBV2	TRBJ2-3	TGTGCCAGCAGTGAATCTAAAGCAGATACGCAGTATTTT	CASSESKADTQYF
.	.	TRBV7-2	TRBJ2-7	.	CASSRRAGTGGYEQYF
TRBD1	.	TRBV9	TRBJ1-3	TGTGCCAGCAGCGTAGGAGGGGGCGGAAACACCATATATTTT	CASSVGGGGNTIYF
.	.	TRBV11-2	TRBJ2-1	TGTGCCAGCAGCTTCCGGGGGTACAATGAGCAGTTCTTC	CASSFRGYNEQFF
.	.	TRBV5-5	TRBJ2-1	TGTGCCAGCAGCTTCAGGGGTGTTGGTAGTGAGCAGTTCTTC	CASSFRGVGSEQFF
.	.	TRBV29-1	TRBJ1-4	TGCAGCGTTGAACAGAGAAATGAAAAACTGTTTTTT	CSVEQRNEKLFF
.	.	TRBV6-6	TRBJ1-1	TGTGCCAGCAGTTACTCAGCAGGTCCGAACACTGAAGCTTTCTTT	CASSYSAGPNTEAFF
.	.	TRBV9	TRBJ2-7	TGTGCCAGCAGCGTAGGGTCCAGCTACGAGCAGTACTTC	CASSVGSSYEQYF
TRBD1	.	TRBV19	TRBJ1-5	TGTGCCAGTAGTACCGACAGGGGACATCAGCCCCAGCATTTT	CASSTDRGHQPQHF
.	.	TRBV10-1	TRBJ2-3	TGCGCCAGCAGCCTGGGCGGGGAAACAGATACGCAGTATTTT	CASSLGGETDTQYF
.	few	TRBV6-6	TRBJ1-1	TGTGCCAGCAGTTACGGGCAGTTAGCTTTGAACACTGAAGCTTTCTTT	CASSYGQLALNTEAFF
.	once	TRBV5-4	TRBJ2-1	TGTGCCAGCAGCTTTCGGTACGAGCAGTTCTTC	CASSFRYEQFF
.	.	TRBV10-3	TRBJ1-2	TGTGCCATCAGTGATATAAACGAGGCTAACTATGGCTACACCTTC	CAISDINEANYGYTF
TRBD1	few	TRBV29-1	TRBJ1-2	TGCAGCGTTGAAGGGAACGCCAGGGGGGACTATGGCTACACCTTC	CSVEGNARGDYGYTF
.	.	TRBV18	TRBJ2-7	TGTGCCAGCTCAAAAGTAGACTACGAGCAGTACTTC	CASSKVDYEQYF
.	.	TRBV4-3	TRBJ2-1	TGCGCCAGCAGCCAAACTTGGGCAGACTACAATGAGCAGTTCTTC	CASSQTWADYNEQFF
TRBD1	.	TRBV5-1	TRBJ2-3	TGCGCCAGCAGCCGACAGGGTCTCGTAGATACGCAGTATTTT	CASSRQGLVDTQYF
.	.	TRBV5-1	TRBJ1-4	TGCGCCAGCAGCTTGGGGGTCCGGGACACCGGGAATGAAAAACTGTTTTTT	CASSLGVRDTGNEKLFF
TRBD1	.	TRBV14	TRBJ1-4	TGTGCCAGCAGCCGCGACAGGGAGGCAACTAATGAAAAACTGTTTTTT	CASSRDREATNEKLFF